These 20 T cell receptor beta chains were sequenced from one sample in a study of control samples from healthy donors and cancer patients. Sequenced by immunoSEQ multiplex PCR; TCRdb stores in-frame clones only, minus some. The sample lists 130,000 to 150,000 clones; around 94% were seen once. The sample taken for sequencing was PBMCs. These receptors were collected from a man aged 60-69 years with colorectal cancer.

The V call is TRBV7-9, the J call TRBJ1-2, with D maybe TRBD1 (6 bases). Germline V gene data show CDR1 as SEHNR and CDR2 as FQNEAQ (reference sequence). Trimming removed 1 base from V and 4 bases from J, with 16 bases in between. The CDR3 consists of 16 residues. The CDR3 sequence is CASSLGGGEGTYGYTF. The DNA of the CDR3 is TGTGCCAGCAGCTTAGGGGGGGGCGAGGGCACCTATGGCTACACCTTC.

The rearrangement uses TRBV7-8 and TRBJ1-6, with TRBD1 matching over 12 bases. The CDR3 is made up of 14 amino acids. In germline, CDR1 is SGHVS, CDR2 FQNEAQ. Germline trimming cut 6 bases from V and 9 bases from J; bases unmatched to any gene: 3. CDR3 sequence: CASRGTGGSSPLHF. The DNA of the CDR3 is TGTGCCAGCAGAGGGACAGGGGGCAGTTCACCCCTCCACTTT.

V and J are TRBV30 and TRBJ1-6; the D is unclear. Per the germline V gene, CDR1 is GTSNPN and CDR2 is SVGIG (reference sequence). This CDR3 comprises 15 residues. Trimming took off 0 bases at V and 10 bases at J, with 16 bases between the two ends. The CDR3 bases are TGTGCCTGGAGTGTTCTCGGCGGAGGAGGATCACCCCTCCACTTT. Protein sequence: CAWSVLGGGGSPLHF.

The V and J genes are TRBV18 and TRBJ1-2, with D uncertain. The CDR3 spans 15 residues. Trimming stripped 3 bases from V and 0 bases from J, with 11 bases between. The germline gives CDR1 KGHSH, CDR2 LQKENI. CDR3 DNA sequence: TGTGCCAGCTCACCCCCGGCCGGGGCTAACTATGGCTACACCTTC. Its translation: CASSPPAGANYGYTF.

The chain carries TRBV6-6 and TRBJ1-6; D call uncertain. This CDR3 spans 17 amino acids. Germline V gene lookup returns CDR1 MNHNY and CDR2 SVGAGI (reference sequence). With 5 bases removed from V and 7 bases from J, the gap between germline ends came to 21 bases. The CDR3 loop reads CASSHPRFGSSNSPLHF. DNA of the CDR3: TGTGCCAGCAGTCATCCGCGTTTTGGTTCATCAAATTCACCCCTCCACTTT.

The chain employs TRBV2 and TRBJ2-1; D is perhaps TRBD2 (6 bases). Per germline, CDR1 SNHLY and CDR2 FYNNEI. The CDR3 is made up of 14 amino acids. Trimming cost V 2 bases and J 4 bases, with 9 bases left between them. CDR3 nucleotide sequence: TGTGCCAGCAGTGAAAAGGCGGGGTACAATGAGCAGTTCTTC. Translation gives CASSEKAGYNEQFF. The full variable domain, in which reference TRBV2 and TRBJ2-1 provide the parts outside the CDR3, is EPEVTQTPSHQVTQMGQEVILRCVPISNHLYFYWYRQILGQKVEFLVSFYNNEISEKSEIFDDQFSVERPDGSNFTLKIRSTKLEDSAMYFCASSEKAGYNEQFFGPGTRLTVL.

The CDR3: CASNPTGSYGYTF. The CDR3 region has the DNA TGTGCCAGTAACCCGACAGGGAGCTACGGCTACACCTTC. V is TRBV19 and J is TRBJ1-2; 7 bases are shared with TRBD1. In germline, CDR1 is LNHDA, CDR2 SQIVND (reference sequence). The junction had 10 bases not matched to a gene; V was cut back by 7 bases and J by 8 bases. The CDR3 covers 13 residues. Based on the CDR3 plus reference TRBV19 and TRBJ1-2, the full variable domain is DGGITQSPKYLFRKEGQNVTLSCEQNLNHDAMYWYRQDPGQGLRLIYYSQIVNDFQKGDIAEGYSVSREKKESFPLTVTSAQKNPTAFYLCASNPTGSYGYTFGSGTRLTVV.

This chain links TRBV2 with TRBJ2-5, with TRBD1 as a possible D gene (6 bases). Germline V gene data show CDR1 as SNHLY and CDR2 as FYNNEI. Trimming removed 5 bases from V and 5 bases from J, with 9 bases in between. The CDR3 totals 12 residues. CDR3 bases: TGTGCCAGCAGTTTGAGGGGGGAGACCCAGTACTTC. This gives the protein CASSLRGETQYF.

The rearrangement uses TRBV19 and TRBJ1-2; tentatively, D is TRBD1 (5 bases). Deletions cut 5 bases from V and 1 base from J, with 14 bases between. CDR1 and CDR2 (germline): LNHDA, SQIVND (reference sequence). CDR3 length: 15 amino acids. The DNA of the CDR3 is TGTGCCAGTAGTTCCTCGGGGGGGGTTAACTATGGCTACACCTTC. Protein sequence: CASSSSGGVNYGYTF. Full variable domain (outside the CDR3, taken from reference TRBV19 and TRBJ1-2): DGGITQSPKYLFRKEGQNVTLSCEQNLNHDAMYWYRQDPGQGLRLIYYSQIVNDFQKGDIAEGYSVSREKKESFPLTVTSAQKNPTAFYLCASSSSGGVNYGYTFGSGTRLTVV.

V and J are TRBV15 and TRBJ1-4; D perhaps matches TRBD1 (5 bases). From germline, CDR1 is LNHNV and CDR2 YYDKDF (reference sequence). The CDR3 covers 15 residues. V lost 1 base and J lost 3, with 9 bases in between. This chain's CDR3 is CATSRAQGANEKLFF. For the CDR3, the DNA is TGTGCCACCAGCAGAGCTCAGGGAGCTAATGAAAAACTGTTTTTT.

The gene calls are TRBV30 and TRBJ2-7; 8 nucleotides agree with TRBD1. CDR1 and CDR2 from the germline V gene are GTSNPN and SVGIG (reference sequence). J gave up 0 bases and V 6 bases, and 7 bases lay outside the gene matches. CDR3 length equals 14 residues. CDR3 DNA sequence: TGTGCCTGCACAGGGGGAAAAGGCTCCTACGAGCAGTACTTC. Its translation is CACTGGKGSYEQYF.

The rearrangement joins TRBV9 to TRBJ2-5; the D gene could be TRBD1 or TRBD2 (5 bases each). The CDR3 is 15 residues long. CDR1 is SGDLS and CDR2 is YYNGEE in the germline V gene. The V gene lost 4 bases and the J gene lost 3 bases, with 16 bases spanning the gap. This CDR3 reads CASSPSHGDEETQYF. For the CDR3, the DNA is TGTGCCAGCAGCCCCTCTCACGGGGACGAAGAGACCCAGTACTTC.

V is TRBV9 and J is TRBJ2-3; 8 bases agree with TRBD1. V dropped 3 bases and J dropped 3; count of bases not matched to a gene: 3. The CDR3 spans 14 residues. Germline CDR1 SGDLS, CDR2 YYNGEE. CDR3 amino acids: CASSADRATDTQYF. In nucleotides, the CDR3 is TGTGCCAGCAGCGCGGACAGGGCTACAGATACGCAGTATTTT.

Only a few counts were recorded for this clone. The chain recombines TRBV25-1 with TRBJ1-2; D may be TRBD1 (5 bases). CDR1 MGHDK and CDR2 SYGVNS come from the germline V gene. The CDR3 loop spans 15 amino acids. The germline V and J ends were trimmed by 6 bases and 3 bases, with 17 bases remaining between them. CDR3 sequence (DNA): TGTGCCAGCAGCGCGGGAAACAGAGGGGACTATGGCTACACCTTC. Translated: CASSAGNRGDYGYTF.

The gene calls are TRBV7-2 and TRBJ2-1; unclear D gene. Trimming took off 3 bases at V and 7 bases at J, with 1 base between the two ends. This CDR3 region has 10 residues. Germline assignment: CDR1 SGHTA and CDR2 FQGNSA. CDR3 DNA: TGTGCCAGCAGCTTTAATGAGCAGTTCTTC. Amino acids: CASSFNEQFF.

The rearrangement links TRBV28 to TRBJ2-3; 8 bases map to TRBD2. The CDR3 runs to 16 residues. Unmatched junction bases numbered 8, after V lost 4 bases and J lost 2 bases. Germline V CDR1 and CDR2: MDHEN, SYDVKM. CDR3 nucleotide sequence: TGTGCCAGCAGTTCCTGGGCTAGCGGGTTCACAGATACGCAGTATTTT. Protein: CASSSWASGFTDTQYF.

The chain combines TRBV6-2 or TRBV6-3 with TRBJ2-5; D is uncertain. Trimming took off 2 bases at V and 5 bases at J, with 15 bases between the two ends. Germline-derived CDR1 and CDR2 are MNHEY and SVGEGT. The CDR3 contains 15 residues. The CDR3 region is CASSYGRTSGETQYF. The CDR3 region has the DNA TGTGCCAGCAGTTACGGTCGGACCTCCGGGGAGACCCAGTACTTC.

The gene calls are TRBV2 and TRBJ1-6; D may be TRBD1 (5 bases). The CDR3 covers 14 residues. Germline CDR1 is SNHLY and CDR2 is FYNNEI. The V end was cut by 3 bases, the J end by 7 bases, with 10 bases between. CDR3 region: CASSDGGGNSPLHF. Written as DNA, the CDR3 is TGTGCCAGCAGTGATGGCGGGGGGAATTCACCCCTCCACTTT.

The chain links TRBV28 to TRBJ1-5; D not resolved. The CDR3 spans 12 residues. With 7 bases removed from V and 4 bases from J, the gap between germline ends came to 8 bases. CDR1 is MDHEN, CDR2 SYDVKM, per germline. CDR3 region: CASTFLNQPQHF. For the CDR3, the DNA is TGTGCCAGCACCTTTTTAAATCAGCCCCAGCATTTT.

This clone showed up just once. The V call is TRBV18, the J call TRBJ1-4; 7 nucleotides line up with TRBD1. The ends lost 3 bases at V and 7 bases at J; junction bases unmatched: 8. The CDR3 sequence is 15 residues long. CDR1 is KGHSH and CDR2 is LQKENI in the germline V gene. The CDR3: CASSPRQGSVEKLFF. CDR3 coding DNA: TGTGCCAGCTCACCGCGACAGGGATCGGTTGAAAAACTGTTTTTT.